This T cell receptor beta chain was captured by sequencing in a study of T cells after posttransplantation cyclophosphamide. Study-wide results and limits: Tissue-infiltrating T cells from skin or gut overlapped little with blood T cells. Recipient CMV seropositivity and CMV reactivation strongly tracked TRB clonality. Donor CD8+ memory clones often dominated recipient blood repertoires at later times.

Comments on this clone: Its antigen remains unidentified.

The repertoire was sequenced with immunoSEQ multiplex PCR; TCRdb's copy has only in-frame clones and lacks some. The sample has some 12,000 clones; 70% to 90% are singletons. This CDR3 is 13 amino acids long. CDR1 SGHRS and CDR2 YFSETQ come from the germline V gene. The V end was cut by 1 base, the J end by 9 bases, with 8 bases between. Cyclophosphamide on days +3 and +4 followed busulfan-fludarabine conditioning and a marrow graft. This TCR was sampled from a female patient aged 50-59 years who received an allogeneic stem cell transplant from a related donor, was CMV-positive, and had no GVHD. The graft donor may account for some of the T cells. The sample in question was PBMCs, obtained after allogeneic stem cell transplant with posttransplant cyclophosphamide. This chain joins TRBV5-1 and TRBJ1-6; the D is unclear. The CDR3: CASSLTVSSPLHF. CDR3 coding DNA: TGCGCCAGCAGCTTGACGGTTAGTTCACCCCTCCACTTT.